These T cell receptor beta chains were read from a single sample in a study of molecular identifiers for immune sequencing clone quantification. TCRdb re-called the PCR reads through MiXCR, storing one row per CDR3 protein. Among about 35,000 distinct CDR3 sequences, 19% were seen once, and the ten largest hold approximately 1.1%. Sequenced: naive CD8+ T cells from blood, with Jurkat cell RNA spiked in. These receptors all come from a human donor in good health. Some libraries in this study had Jurkat cell RNA spiked in. CDR3s include the opening cysteine and the closing phenylalanine or tryptophan. The D gene is left open where the match is weak. Rows may omit the clone size; those that give it use once, few, many or a size class.

J gene,D gene,V gene,clone size,CDR3 DNA,CDR3 protein
TRBJ2-3,TRBD2,TRBV19,many,TGTGCCGGGGGGACTAGCGGGAGTTACGCAGATACGCAGTATTTT,CAGGTSGSYADTQYF
TRBJ2-5,TRBD1,TRBV5-6,many,TGTGCCAGCAGCTCTGAACAGGGGCAAGAGACCCAGTACTTC,CASSSEQGQETQYF
TRBJ2-7,NA,TRBV6-1,many,TGTGCCAGCAGTGAAACAGGGTTATCCTACGAGCAGTACTTC,CASSETGLSYEQYF
TRBJ2-1,NA,TRBV5-1,medium-sized,TGCGCCAGCAGCCCCAGTGAACAGGGCCCCTACAATGAGCAGTTCTTC,CASSPSEQGPYNEQFF
TRBJ2-7,NA,TRBV29-1,NA,TGCAGCGTTGAAGACAGGGACCGTCCCTACGAGCAGTACTTC,CSVEDRDRPYEQYF
TRBJ2-7,NA,TRBV5-5,many,TGTGCCAGCAGCCGAACAAGCTCCTACGAGCAGTACTTC,CASSRTSSYEQYF
TRBJ2-7,TRBD1,TRBV3-1,many,TGTGCCAGCAGTCTTACAGGGACAGGGGGCGACGAGCAGTACTTC,CASSLTGTGGDEQYF
TRBJ2-7,NA,TRBV28,NA,TGTGCCAGCAGTTTATTGATTTCTAGCGCCAACGAGGCAACCTACGAGCAGTACTTC,CASSLLISSANEATYEQYF
TRBJ2-2,NA,TRBV20-1,many,TGCAGTGCTAAAGCGCCGAACACCGGGGAGCTGTTTTTT,CSAKAPNTGELFF
TRBJ2-7,TRBD1,TRBV20-1,NA,TGCAGTGCCCCGTGGGGTGAGACAGGGCGGTCTGACGAGCAGTACTTC,CSAPWGETGRSDEQYF
TRBJ2-7,NA,TRBV28,many,TGTGCCAGCAGTTTGGGGATTTACGAGCAGTACTTC,CASSLGIYEQYF
TRBJ1-1,NA,TRBV29-1,NA,TGCAGCGTTGACGATCAGGGGCTGAACACTGAAGCTTTCTTT,CSVDDQGLNTEAFF
TRBJ2-7,NA,TRBV29-1,many,TGCAGCGTTGGCTACGGGGCGAGCTACGAGCAGTACTTC,CSVGYGASYEQYF
TRBJ2-5,TRBD2,TRBV4-1,many,TGCGCCAGCAGCCGCATAGCGGGGGGGCCGGCGGACCAAGAGACCCAGTACTTC,CASSRIAGGPADQETQYF
TRBJ2-3,TRBD1,TRBV2,many,TGTGCCAGCAGAGAGGGACAGACCTTAAGCACAGATACGCAGTATTTT,CASREGQTLSTDTQYF
TRBJ1-1,NA,TRBV2,many,TGTGCCAGCAAGGGAGTAGAAGCTTTCTTT,CASKGVEAFF
TRBJ1-4,NA,TRBV7-9,many,TGTGCCAGCAGCCCCCCTACCGTTGCCAATGAAAAACTGTTTTTT,CASSPPTVANEKLFF
TRBJ2-7,TRBD2,TRBV2,many,TGTGCCAGCAGTGCCAGTAGTACGTTGCTAGCGGTCGGAACCTACGAGCAGTACTTC,CASSASSTLLAVGTYEQYF
TRBJ1-5,NA,TRBV27,few,TGTGCCAGCAGTTCTATCCCCATGGACCTCAATCAGCCCCAGCATTTT,CASSSIPMDLNQPQHF
TRBJ2-7,TRBD1,TRBV7-9,NA,TGTGCCAGCAGCACTGGACAGGGGATTCTTCACGAGCAGTACTTC,CASSTGQGILHEQYF
TRBJ2-7,NA,TRBV4-1,medium-sized,TGCGCCAGCAGCCAAGATGCAGGGGCCAGCTCCTACGAGCAGTACTTC,CASSQDAGASSYEQYF
TRBJ2-3,NA,TRBV13,NA,TGTGCCAGCACCGCCCCGGGGGATACGCAGTATTTT,CASTAPGDTQYF
TRBJ2-2,NA,TRBV7-9,many,TGTGCCAGCAGCTTAGTATCCGGGACCGGGGAGCTGTTTTTT,CASSLVSGTGELFF
TRBJ2-7,NA,TRBV5-4,NA,TGTGCCAGCAGGGAAGGAGGGAGGCCCGACGAGCAGTACTTC,CASREGGRPDEQYF
TRBJ2-5,NA,TRBV19,many,TGTGCCAGTAGTATTCGGGACACCACGGGAGAGACCCAGTACTTC,CASSIRDTTGETQYF
TRBJ2-1,TRBD1,TRBV30,many,TGTGCCTGGACCCCTTGGACAGGTATTTACAATGAGCAGTTCTTC,CAWTPWTGIYNEQFF
TRBJ2-3,NA,TRBV12-3/TRBV12-4,many,TGTGCCAGCAGTTTAATAGGGTTAGGGGGATCTTTGGGCGCAGATACGCAGTATTTT,CASSLIGLGGSLGADTQYF
TRBJ2-3,TRBD2,TRBV12-3/TRBV12-4,many,TGTGCCAGCAGTCTTCCACCAAATGAGCGGGGGGACTCAGGTGATACGCAGTATTTT,CASSLPPNERGDSGDTQYF
TRBJ2-5,NA,TRBV20-1,few,TGCAGTGCTAGAGATTCGCCAGGGAAGGGGACCCAGTACTTC,CSARDSPGKGTQYF
TRBJ2-2,NA,TRBV4-3,many,TGCGCCAGCAGCCAATTGCCCAGCGCCGGGGAGCTGTTTTTT,CASSQLPSAGELFF
TRBJ2-3,TRBD2,TRBV7-2,many,TGTGCCAGCAGCCCGGAGCTAAGACTAGCGGGAGAAGTAGATACGCAGTATTTT,CASSPELRLAGEVDTQYF
TRBJ1-5,TRBD1,TRBV12-3/TRBV12-4,many,TGTGCCAGCAGTTCCGGACAGGGAGGAAATCAGCCCCAGCATTTT,CASSSGQGGNQPQHF
TRBJ1-1,NA,TRBV12-3/TRBV12-4,many,TGTGCCAGCGGCAGAGGAGGGGTAAGCACTGAAGCTTTCTTT,CASGRGGVSTEAFF
TRBJ2-7,NA,TRBV9,many,TGTGCCAGCAGCGTAGGGGGGGCCACCGAGCAGTACTTC,CASSVGGATEQYF
TRBJ2-7,TRBD2,TRBV20-1,many,TGCAGTGCTAGTCGGACTAGCGGGAGAGGGGGAAGCTCCTACGAGCAGTACTTC,CSASRTSGRGGSSYEQYF
TRBJ2-7,NA,TRBV30,many,TGTGCCTGGAGTACAGGTTGGGACGAGCAGTACTTC,CAWSTGWDEQYF